This T cell receptor (beta chain) was documented in a study of Tregs in tolerant kidney transplant recipients. A remark on this clone: Its antigen is unknown.

CDR1 SGHRS and CDR2 YFSETQ come from the germline V gene. The V gene lost 1 base and the J gene lost 4 bases, with 11 bases spanning the gap. This CDR3 has 14 residues. Some clones are missing from TCRdb's copy, which holds only in-frame ones; the method was immunoSEQ multiplex PCR. The data contain about 18,000 clones, 80% to 90% of them singletons. Notes on the study in general: No direct test of biological reproducibility was done here. Activated donor B cell expansion appeared to reveal the most relevant donor-specific TCRbeta repertoire. Validation in larger populations is needed because few patients were studied.

Thawed PBMCs were rested overnight at 37°C with around 180 IU/ml IL-2 before regulatory T cell sorting. Sequencing was performed on Tregs from blood. The gene calls are TRBV5-1 and TRBJ1-1; D call uncertain. The source is a human donor in good health. For the CDR3, the DNA is TGCGCCAGCAGCTTGATTCCACCCATCACTGAAGCTTTCTTT. Residues: CASSLIPPITEAFF.